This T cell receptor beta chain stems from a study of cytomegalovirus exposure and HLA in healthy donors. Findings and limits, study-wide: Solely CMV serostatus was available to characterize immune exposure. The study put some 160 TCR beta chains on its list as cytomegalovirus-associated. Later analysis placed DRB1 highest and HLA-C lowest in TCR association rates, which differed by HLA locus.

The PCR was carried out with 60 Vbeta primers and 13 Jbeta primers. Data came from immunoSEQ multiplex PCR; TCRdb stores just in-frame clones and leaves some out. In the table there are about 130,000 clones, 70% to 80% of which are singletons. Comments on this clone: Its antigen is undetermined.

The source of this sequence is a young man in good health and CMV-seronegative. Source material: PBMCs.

This chain's CDR3 is CASSFGSNSYNSPLHF. CDR3 nucleotides: TGTGCCAGCAGCTTTGGGAGTAACTCCTATAATTCACCCCTCCACTTT. The rearrangement uses TRBV11-2 and TRBJ1-6; D ambiguous. This CDR3 contains 16 residues. Looked up from germline, CDR1 is SGHAT and CDR2 is FQNNGV. V was clipped by 3 bases and J by 0 bases, with 9 bases between them.